The rows below give T cell receptor beta chains drawn from one sample of a study of blood T cell repertoires in COVID-19. Clones were sequenced by immunoSEQ multiplex PCR, and TCRdb holds only the in-frame ones, with some missing. The data show hundreds of thousands of clones, just under 90% seen once. The source material was PBMCs or T cells enriched from blood (not recorded which). The receptors originated from a woman in her forties or fifties who had recovered from COVID-19. The CDR3 runs from the conserved cysteine through the conserved F or W. The D gene is left open where the match is weak. For some rows the clone size is stated as once, few or many, or as a class when expanded; others skip it.

TRBJ1-1 | once | TRBV6-5 | - | CASSRDIENTEAFF | TGTGCCAGCAGTCGGGACATTGAGAACACTGAAGCTTTCTTT
TRBJ2-1 | - | TRBV7-7 | TRBD2 | CASSLGSGGYNEQFF | TGTGCTAGCAGCTTAGGTAGCGGGGGCTACAATGAGCAGTTCTTC
TRBJ1-1 | - | TRBV25-1 | - | CASSENRRNTEAFF | TGTGCCAGCAGTGAGAACAGAAGAAACACTGAAGCTTTCTTT
TRBJ2-5 | - | TRBV7-2 | - | CASSLGPSWAETQYF | TGTGCCAGCAGCTTAGGGCCATCCTGGGCGGAGACCCAGTACTTC
TRBJ1-2 | - | TRBV12-3/TRBV12-4 | - | CASSSGAGYTF | TGTGCCAGCAGTTCAGGCGCTGGCTACACCTTC
TRBJ1-5 | - | TRBV29-1 | - | CSVMTGGQPQHF | TGCAGCGTCATGACAGGAGGTCAGCCCCAGCATTTT
TRBJ2-1 | - | TRBV3-1/TRBV3-2 | - | CASSPLTYNEQFF | TGTGCCAGCAGCCCCCTAACCTACAATGAGCAGTTCTTC
TRBJ2-1 | few | TRBV7-9 | TRBD2 | CASSPGGGNEQFF | TGTGCCAGCAGCCCCGGCGGGGGAAATGAGCAGTTCTTC
TRBJ2-1 | - | TRBV7-6 | - | CASSLEGESLYNEQFF | TGTGCCAGCAGCTTAGAAGGGGAATCACTCTACAATGAGCAGTTCTTC
TRBJ2-7 | - | TRBV18 | - | CASSPPSGTQIFYEQYF | TGTGCCAGCTCACCCCCTTCTGGGACTCAAATATTCTACGAGCAGTACTTC
TRBJ2-3 | - | TRBV5-1 | TRBD2 | CASSFTAGVTDTQYF | TGCGCCAGCAGCTTCACGGCGGGGGTAACAGATACGCAGTATTTT
TRBJ1-4 | - | TRBV10-3 | - | CAIRDTINEKLFF | TGTGCCATCAGGGACACGATTAATGAAAAACTGTTTTTT
TRBJ1-2 | - | TRBV6-2/TRBV6-3 | TRBD1 | CASSHLRGQPFYGYTF | TGTGCCAGCAGTCACCTTCGGGGACAGCCCTTCTATGGCTACACCTTC
TRBJ2-2 | - | TRBV5-1 | TRBD1 | CASSFGDRDTGELFF | TGCGCCAGCAGCTTCGGGGACAGGGACACCGGGGAGCTGTTTTTT
TRBJ1-2 | once | TRBV7-9 | TRBD1 | CASSIPELGTGGYTF | TGTGCCAGCAGCATCCCCGAGTTAGGGACAGGTGGCTACACCTTC
TRBJ2-3 | - | TRBV4-1 | TRBD1 | CASRQTGGWDTQYF | TGCGCCAGCAGACAGACAGGGGGCTGGGATACGCAGTATTTT
TRBJ2-7 | - | TRBV7-2 | TRBD2 | CASSLGLAPSYEQYF | TGTGCCAGCAGCTTAGGACTAGCGCCTTCCTACGAGCAGTACTTC
TRBJ2-5 | - | TRBV6-2/TRBV6-3 | - | CASSQDSETQYF | TGTGCCAGCAGCCAGGACTCCGAGACCCAGTACTTC
TRBJ1-2 | - | TRBV5-4 | - | CASSQDSYGYTF | TGTGCCAGCAGCCAAGACAGTTATGGCTACACCTTC
TRBJ1-2 | - | TRBV10-3 | - | CAISWSVSDGYTF | TGTGCCATCAGTTGGTCAGTCAGTGATGGCTACACCTTC
TRBJ1-6 | - | TRBV19 | - | CASSIGQESSPLHF | TGTGCCAGTAGTATCGGTCAGGAAAGTTCACCCCTCCACTTT
TRBJ2-3 | - | TRBV7-2 | - | CASSLAGARADTQYF | TGTGCCAGCAGCTTAGCGGGGGCACGGGCAGATACGCAGTATTTT
TRBJ1-2 | few | TRBV3-1/TRBV3-2 | TRBD1 | CASSQGRDRAGGYTF | TGTGCCAGCAGCCAAGGGCGGGACAGGGCCGGTGGCTACACCTTC
TRBJ1-1 | - | TRBV18 | - | CASSPFISRENTEAFF | TGTGCCAGCTCACCATTCATCAGTCGGGAGAACACTGAAGCTTTCTTT
TRBJ2-5 | - | TRBV6-4 | - | CAKGEQETQYF | TGTGCCAAGGGGGAGCAAGAGACCCAGTACTTC
TRBJ2-7 | - | TRBV3-1/TRBV3-2 | TRBD1 | CASSQPDRPSSYEQYF | TGTGCCAGCAGCCAACCGGACAGGCCGAGCTCCTACGAGCAGTACTTC
TRBJ1-6 | - | TRBV7-9 | - | CASSQTSFGSPLHF | TGTGCCAGCAGCCAGACCTCCTTCGGGTCACCCCTCCACTTT
TRBJ1-1 | once | TRBV19 | TRBD1 | CASMTGWERSEAFF | TGTGCCAGTATGACAGGGTGGGAAAGGTCTGAAGCTTTCTTT
TRBJ2-5 | - | TRBV4-3 | TRBD1 | CASSLGTGLRETQYF | TGCGCCAGCAGCCTCGGGACAGGGCTACGGGAGACCCAGTACTTC
TRBJ1-2 | - | TRBV5-1 | TRBD1 | CASSLNTGAGYTF | TGCGCCAGCAGCTTAAACACAGGGGCCGGCTACACCTTC
TRBJ2-1 | - | TRBV19 | TRBD1 | CASSIKDRGPYNEQFF | TGTGCCAGTAGTATCAAGGACAGGGGGCCTTACAATGAGCAGTTCTTC
TRBJ1-1 | - | TRBV18 | - | CASSPSTGRNTEAFF | TGTGCCAGCTCACCCTCTACCGGGAGGAACACTGAAGCTTTCTTT
TRBJ1-6 | - | TRBV27 | TRBD1 | CASSSRTGGVDSPLHF | TGTGCCAGCAGTTCGCGGACAGGGGGCGTGGATTCACCCCTCCACTTT
TRBJ1-5 | - | TRBV10-3 | - | CAISDGEQGQPQHF | TGTGCCATCAGTGATGGGGAGCAGGGGCAGCCCCAGCATTTT
TRBJ1-5 | - | TRBV4-1 | - | CASSHGTIPEGPQHF | TGCGCCAGCAGCCACGGGACTATTCCAGAGGGGCCCCAGCATTTT
TRBJ2-2 | - | TRBV4-2 | - | CASSQDSAELNTGELFF | TGTGCCAGCAGCCAAGACAGCGCGGAGCTGAACACCGGGGAGCTGTTTTTT
TRBJ1-2 | - | TRBV6-6 | TRBD1 | CASSPVDLRGDSYGYTF | TGTGCCAGCAGTCCGGTAGATCTTAGGGGGGACAGCTATGGCTACACCTTC
TRBJ1-5 | once | TRBV18 | - | CASRRGGNQPQHF | TGTGCCAGCCGCCGGGGGGGCAATCAGCCCCAGCATTTT
TRBJ2-7 | - | TRBV30 | - | CAWRSQALGEQYF | TGTGCCTGGAGAAGTCAGGCCTTAGGAGAGCAGTACTTC
TRBJ1-5 | - | TRBV19 | TRBD1 | CASTILKRQGGISNQPQHF | TGTGCCAGTACCATCTTAAAGAGACAGGGAGGAATAAGCAATCAGCCCCAGCATTTT
TRBJ2-3 | - | TRBV4-3 | - | CASSRGGSTDTQYF | TGCGCCAGCAGCCGCGGAGGTAGCACAGATACGCAGTATTTT
TRBJ1-1 | - | TRBV6-5 | TRBD1 | CASNPGQMNTEAFF | TGTGCCAGCAACCCGGGACAGATGAACACTGAAGCTTTCTTT
TRBJ2-4 | once | TRBV9 | - | CASSVEGWGLGNIQYF | TGTGCCAGCAGCGTAGAGGGGTGGGGGCTAGGAAACATTCAGTACTTC
TRBJ1-2 | - | TRBV6-2/TRBV6-3 | - | CASSYVRQGYGYTF | TGTGCCAGCAGTTACGTTCGGCAGGGATATGGCTACACCTTC
TRBJ1-2 | - | TRBV7-2 | TRBD1 | CASSPDRARSGLNGYTF | TGTGCCAGCAGCCCCGACAGGGCGAGGTCAGGCCTCAATGGCTACACCTTC
TRBJ1-5 | - | TRBV12-5 | - | CASGGGSGNQPQHF | TGTGCTAGTGGCGGGGGTTCAGGCAATCAGCCCCAGCATTTT
TRBJ1-2 | - | TRBV30 | - | CAWPRGAYGYTF | TGTGCCTGGCCAAGGGGCGCCTATGGCTACACCTTC
TRBJ2-2 | - | TRBV5-4 | - | CASSLAATVNTGELFF | TGTGCCAGCAGCTTGGCCGCGACAGTGAACACCGGGGAGCTGTTTTTT
TRBJ1-1 | - | TRBV7-9 | TRBD1 | CASSLSFGTVPNTEAFF | TGTGCCAGCAGCTTAAGTTTCGGGACAGTCCCGAACACTGAAGCTTTCTTT
TRBJ2-1 | - | TRBV9 | - | CASSVGFSGTEQFF | TGTGCCAGCAGCGTAGGTTTTAGTGGGACAGAGCAGTTCTTC
TRBJ2-3 | - | TRBV20-1 | TRBD2 | CSASRTSGGSGTDTQYF | TGCAGTGCTAGTAGGACTAGCGGGGGGTCAGGCACAGATACGCAGTATTTT
TRBJ2-4 | - | TRBV4-2 | - | CASSQARGTALKNIQYF | TGTGCCAGCAGCCAAGCCCGGGGGACAGCTCTAAAAAACATTCAGTACTTC
TRBJ2-4 | - | TRBV4-1 | TRBD2 | CASSQVSSGGINIQYF | TGCGCCAGCAGCCAAGTTTCCTCCGGGGGGATAAACATTCAGTACTTC
TRBJ1-2 | - | TRBV21-1 | - | CASSRSLANYGYTF | TGTGCCAGCAGCAGGAGTCTGGCTAACTATGGCTACACCTTC
TRBJ2-1 | - | TRBV5-4 | TRBD2 | CANSYSRGTPDNEQFF | TGTGCCAACTCCTACTCGCGGGGGACCCCGGACAATGAGCAGTTCTTC
TRBJ1-4 | - | TRBV5-1 | - | CASSLVTGNEKLFF | TGCGCCAGCAGCTTGGTCACAGGGAATGAAAAACTGTTTTTT